The 15 T cell receptor beta chains reported below all come from one sample, sequenced in a study of T cell responses to AZD1222 COVID-19 vaccine. Sequencing was performed with immunoSEQ multiplex PCR; in TCRdb, only in-frame clones are kept and a portion is missing. The profile shows 140,000 to 150,000 clones, approximately 91% of them singletons. The sequenced sample was peripheral blood, obtained 28 days after the second dose of the MenACWY control vaccine. These receptors came from an adult who received the MenACWY meningococcal vaccine as a control.

The J gene is TRBJ2-3, the V gene TRBV5-5; maybe TRBD1 (5 bases). Trimming cost V 3 bases and J 6 bases, with 14 bases left between them. The CDR3 loop spans 14 amino acids. CDR1 and CDR2 (germline): SGHKS, YYEKEE (reference sequence). The CDR3, as DNA: TGTGCCAGCAGCTGGCAGGGTTTAGGGGATACGCAGTATTTT. Translated, it gives CASSWQGLGDTQYF.

This chain connects TRBV27 to TRBJ1-1; D may be TRBD1 (6 bases). Germline values: CDR1 MNHEY, CDR2 SMNVEV (reference sequence). V was trimmed by 7 bases and J by 1 base, leaving 10 bases between them. CDR3 length: 13 amino acids. The DNA of the CDR3 is TGTGCCAGCACCAGAGGGGGGAACACTGAAGCTTTCTTT. It is translated as CASTRGGNTEAFF.

This clone was picked up a small number of times. This rearrangement joins TRBV4-3 to TRBJ1-2; TRBD1 agrees at 7 bases. Per the germline V gene, CDR1 is LGHNA and CDR2 is YSLEER. The J segment lost 6 bases and the V segment lost 0 bases, leaving 7 bases of the junction unmatched. The CDR3 runs to 15 residues. As DNA, the CDR3 is TGCGCCAGCAGCCAAGATCCACAGGGGTTGGATGGCTACACCTTC. It encodes CASSQDPQGLDGYTF.

The rearrangement links TRBV9 to TRBJ1-1; unclear D gene. Germline V gene sequence: CDR1 SGDLS, CDR2 YYNGEE. The V end lost 9 bases, the J end lost 3 bases, and 15 bases lay between the germline ends. CDR3 length: 13 amino acids. CDR3 protein: CATGRGTHTEAFF. As DNA, the CDR3 is TGTGCCACCGGACGCGGAACCCACACTGAAGCTTTCTTT.

V gene TRBV6-5 combines with J gene TRBJ2-1; 9 positions agree with TRBD2. With 6 bases clipped from V and 7 bases from J, the junction kept 10 bases outside the gene matches. Germline-derived CDR1 and CDR2 are MNHEY and SVGAGI. The CDR3 consists of 15 residues. The CDR3 sequence: CASSRGGRASNEQFF. The CDR3 DNA is TGTGCCAGCAGCAGGGGCGGGAGGGCCTCAAATGAGCAGTTCTTC.

The genes are TRBV15 and TRBJ1-1; D is uncertain. Germline V lookup: CDR1 LNHNV, CDR2 YYDKDF (reference sequence). The CDR3 totals 16 residues. The V gene lost 3 bases and the J gene lost 1 base, with 15 bases spanning the gap. The CDR3 loop is CATSRTPWHQNTEAFF. The CDR3 DNA follows: TGTGCCACCAGCAGGACCCCCTGGCACCAGAACACTGAAGCTTTCTTT. Supplemented by reference TRBV15 and TRBJ1-1, the full variable domain reads DAMVIQNPRYQVTQFGKPVTLSCSQTLNHNVMYWYQQKSSQAPKLLFHYYDKDFNNEADTPDNFQSRRPNTSFCFLDIRSPGLGDTAMYLCATSRTPWHQNTEAFFGQGTRLTVV.

The chain carries TRBV28 and TRBJ1-5; no clear D. The CDR3 has 14 amino acids. Germline V gene data show CDR1 as MDHEN and CDR2 as SYDVKM. V lost 5 bases, J lost 6 bases, and 14 bases lay in between. DNA for the CDR3: TGTGCCAGCAGTCGTTCCTACAGCGGTCAGCCCCAGCATTTT. Its protein product is CASSRSYSGQPQHF.

The chain combines TRBV11-2 with TRBJ2-7; possibly TRBD1 or TRBD2 for D (6 bases each). The CDR3 spans 13 residues. Germline CDR1 reads SGHAT; CDR2 reads FQNNGV. Trimming left V 0 bases short and J 5 bases short, with 8 bases between. The CDR3 nucleotides are TGTGCCAGCAGCTTAGATAGGGGGGACGAGCAGTACTTC. Translated: CASSLDRGDEQYF. Together with reference TRBV11-2 and TRBJ2-7, the CDR3 gives the full variable domain: EAGVAQSPRYKIIEKRQSVAFWCNPISGHATLYWYQQILGQGPKLLIQFQNNGVVDDSQLPKDRFSAERLKGVDSTLKIQPAKLEDSAVYLCASSLDRGDEQYFGPGTRLTVT.

On this clone itself: Within the sample, other DNA sequences also encode this same CDR3. The rearrangement uses TRBV7-9 and TRBJ1-1; no clear D gene. Germline V lookup: CDR1 SEHNR, CDR2 FQNEAQ (reference sequence). The CDR3 is made up of 14 amino acids. V lost 1 base and J 1 base, leaving 7 bases between the germline ends. The DNA of the CDR3 is TGTGCCAGCAGCTTAGGAACGGGGAACACTGAAGCTTTCTTT. Translation gives CASSLGTGNTEAFF.

The rearrangement uses TRBV30 and TRBJ2-3; the D call may be TRBD1 or TRBD2 (6 bases each). The CDR3 runs to 16 residues. Trimming removed 6 bases from V and 5 bases from J, with 24 bases in between. The germline gives CDR1 GTSNPN, CDR2 SVGIG (reference sequence). In nucleotides, the CDR3 is TGTGCCTGCAACCCGGGGGCTTCTAGGTTGGGAGATACGCAGTATTTT. Translated: CACNPGASRLGDTQYF.

V usage is TRBV5-4 and J usage is TRBJ2-5; D unclear. CDR3 size: 14 residues. Germline values: CDR1 SGHNT, CDR2 YYREEE (reference sequence). V shed 3 bases and J shed 4 bases, with 13 bases lying between them. The CDR3 here is CASSSPWVRETQYF. The CDR3 bases are TGTGCCAGCAGCTCCCCTTGGGTACGAGAGACCCAGTACTTC.

The V call is TRBV7-9, the J call TRBJ1-1; the D is unclear. This CDR3 comprises 12 residues. V was trimmed by 0 bases and J by 7 bases, leaving 6 bases between them. CDR1 and CDR2 (germline): SEHNR, FQNEAQ (reference sequence). The CDR3 DNA reads TGTGCCAGCAGCTTAGCCGAGAGTGAAGCTTTCTTT. This sequence encodes CASSLAESEAFF.

The chain employs TRBV7-3 and TRBJ1-1, with no clear D. The germline V gene encodes CDR1 SGHTA and CDR2 FQGTGA. The CDR3 contains 13 residues. The V and J ends lost 2 bases and 0 bases respectively, with 4 bases between them. The CDR3 region is CASSLPVNTEAFF. CDR3 nucleotide sequence: TGTGCCAGCAGCTTACCGGTGAACACTGAAGCTTTCTTT.

This clone was recorded a few times. The chain links TRBV4-2 to TRBJ2-7, with 8 bases lining up with TRBD2. Looked up from germline, CDR1 is LGHNA and CDR2 is YNFKEQ. The CDR3 is made up of 15 amino acids. V lost 0 bases to trimming and J lost 6 bases; unmatched junction nucleotides: 7. The CDR3 here is CASSQDLATSGEQYF. Here the CDR3 DNA reads TGTGCCAGCAGCCAAGATCTGGCCACTAGCGGCGAGCAGTACTTC.

The chain has TRBV12-3 or TRBV12-4 and TRBJ1-5; no definite D call. Trimming pared 3 bases from V and 6 bases from J, leaving 6 bases between. This CDR3 region has 12 residues. CDR3 sequence: CASSLSSQPQHF. In nucleotides, the CDR3 is TGTGCCAGCAGTTTGTCGTCTCAGCCCCAGCATTTT.